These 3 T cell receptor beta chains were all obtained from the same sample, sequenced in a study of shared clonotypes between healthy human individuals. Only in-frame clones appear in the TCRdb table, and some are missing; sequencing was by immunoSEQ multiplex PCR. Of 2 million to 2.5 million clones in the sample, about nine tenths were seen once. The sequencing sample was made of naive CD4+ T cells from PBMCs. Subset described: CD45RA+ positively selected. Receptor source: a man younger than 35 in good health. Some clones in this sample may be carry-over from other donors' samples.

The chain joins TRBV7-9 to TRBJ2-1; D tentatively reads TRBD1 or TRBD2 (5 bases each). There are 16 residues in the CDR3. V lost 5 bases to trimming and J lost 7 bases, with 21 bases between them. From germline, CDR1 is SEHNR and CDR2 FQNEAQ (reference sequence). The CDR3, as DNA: TGTGCCAGCAGCCCCACTAGTGCAGGGAGAAGGAATGAGCAGTTCTTC. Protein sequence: CASSPTSAGRRNEQFF.

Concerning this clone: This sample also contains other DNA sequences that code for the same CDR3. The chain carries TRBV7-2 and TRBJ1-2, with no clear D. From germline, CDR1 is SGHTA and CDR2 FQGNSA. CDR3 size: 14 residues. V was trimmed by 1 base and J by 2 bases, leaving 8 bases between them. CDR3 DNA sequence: TGTGCCAGCAGCTTAGGGGGTCTCAACTATGGCTACACCTTC. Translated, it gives CASSLGGLNYGYTF.

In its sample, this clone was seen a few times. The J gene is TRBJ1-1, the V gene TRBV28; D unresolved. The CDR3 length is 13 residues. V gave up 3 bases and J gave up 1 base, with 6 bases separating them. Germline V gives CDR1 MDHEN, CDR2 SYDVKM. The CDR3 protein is CASSLGWNTEAFF. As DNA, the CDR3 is TGTGCCAGCAGTTTGGGATGGAACACTGAAGCTTTCTTT.